This passage covers 20 T cell receptor beta chains from one sample sequenced in a study of shared clonotypes between healthy human individuals. The table came from immunoSEQ multiplex PCR; TCRdb's copy has only in-frame clones and leaves some out. Altogether approximately 2,000,000 clones are present, less than 95% being singletons, with the ten largest covering roughly 0.34%. The sequenced sample consisted of naive CD4+ T cells from PBMCs. Regarding subset: CD45RA+ positively selected. Receptors were obtained from a young man in good health. Some clones in this sample may be carry-over from other donors' samples.

The rearrangement uses TRBV4-3 and TRBJ2-1, with 11 nucleotides matching TRBD2. V trimming: 1 base; J trimming: 15 bases; junction bases outside the gene matches: 17. The germline V gene has CDR1 LGHNA and CDR2 YSLEER. This CDR3 region has 17 residues. CDR3 amino acids: CASSQAPGRNSGRERFF. CDR3 DNA sequence: TGCGCCAGCAGCCAAGCCCCCGGGAGGAATAGCGGGAGGGAACGGTTCTTC.

This sequence joins TRBV5-1 and TRBJ2-2; the D is unclear. The germline CDR1 and CDR2 sequences are SGHRS and YFSETQ. This CDR3 contains 16 residues. V shed 1 base and J shed 8 bases, with 18 bases lying between them. CDR3 in DNA: TGCGCCAGCAGCTTGCTGGCCCCCACGGAGTCTGGGGAGCTGTTTTTT. Translation gives CASSLLAPTESGELFF. Drawing the rest from reference TRBV5-1 and TRBJ2-2, the complete variable domain is KAGVTQTPRYLIKTRGQQVTLSCSPISGHRSVSWYQQTPGQGLQFLFEYFSETQRNKGNFPGRFSGRQFSNSRSEMNVSTLELGDSALYLCASSLLAPTESGELFFGEGSRLTVL.

The chain has TRBV6-1 and TRBJ1-1; D remains unclear. The CDR3 totals 13 residues. Germline V CDR1 and CDR2: MNHNS, SASEGT. Trimming removed 1 base from V and 7 bases from J, with 10 bases in between. CDR3 in amino acids: CASSEGFQIEAFF. The CDR3 DNA is TGTGCCAGCAGTGAAGGTTTTCAGATTGAAGCTTTCTTT.

The chain uses TRBV30 and TRBJ1-2; TRBD1 aligns across 8 bases. The length of the CDR3 is 14 residues. CDR1 is GTSNPN and CDR2 is SVGIG in the germline V gene (reference sequence). V trimming: 2 bases; J trimming: 8 bases; junction bases outside the gene matches: 10. CDR3 residues: CAWSFRDRLLGYTF. CDR3 bases: TGTGCCTGGAGTTTTCGGGACAGGCTGTTGGGCTACACCTTC.

The rearrangement joins TRBV5-1 to TRBJ1-1; D might be TRBD1 (5 bases). Trimming left V 3 bases short and J 0 bases short, with 12 bases between. The germline V gene encodes CDR1 SGHRS and CDR2 YFSETQ. This CDR3 has 15 amino acids. CDR3 bases: TGCGCCAGCAGCTGGGGGGGACGGATGAACACTGAAGCTTTCTTT. It translates to CASSWGGRMNTEAFF.

The chain recombines TRBV10-2 with TRBJ2-6; 13 bases fit TRBD2. CDR3 length equals 19 residues. Germline V CDR1 and CDR2: WSHSY, SAAADI. With V trimmed by 5 bases and J by 4 bases, 11 bases remained unmatched. The CDR3 spells CASSPRTSGRMAGANVLTF. CDR3 nucleotides: TGCGCCAGCAGTCCCCGGACTAGCGGGAGAATGGCCGGGGCCAACGTCCTGACTTTC.

The chain recombines TRBV5-5 with TRBJ2-5; D call uncertain. Germline V gene sequence: CDR1 SGHKS, CDR2 YYEKEE (reference sequence). Trimming took 0 bases from V and 4 from J, leaving 7 bases between them. The CDR3 runs to 13 residues. CDR3 residues: CASSLVGSETQYF. CDR3 nucleotides: TGTGCCAGCAGCTTGGTAGGGTCAGAGACCCAGTACTTC.

The chain is built from TRBV5-1 and TRBJ1-1, with a tentative D call TRBD1 (6 bases). The CDR3 totals 14 residues. Trimming removed 1 base from V and 1 base from J, with 8 bases in between. The germline V gene encodes CDR1 SGHRS and CDR2 YFSETQ. The CDR3 spells CASSLIQGNTEAFF. CDR3 coding DNA: TGCGCCAGCAGCTTGATACAGGGGAACACTGAAGCTTTCTTT.

The chain couples TRBV19 to TRBJ1-5; TRBD1 might be the D (5 bases). This CDR3 contains 13 residues. Trimming pared 3 bases from V and 7 bases from J, leaving 10 bases between. Germline CDR1 reads LNHDA; CDR2 reads SQIVND (reference sequence). CDR3 bases: TGTGCCAGTAGTATCGAGGGGAAGCAGCCCCAGCATTTT. Its protein is CASSIEGKQPQHF. Full variable domain (missing parts from reference TRBV19 and TRBJ1-5): DGGITQSPKYLFRKEGQNVTLSCEQNLNHDAMYWYRQDPGQGLRLIYYSQIVNDFQKGDIAEGYSVSREKKESFPLTVTSAQKNPTAFYLCASSIEGKQPQHFGDGTRLSIL.

The gene calls are TRBV5-6 and TRBJ2-1; no reliable D call. The CDR3 has 16 residues. From germline, CDR1 is SGHDT and CDR2 YYEEEE. V was pared by 2 bases and J by 2 bases, with 14 bases between. CDR3 protein: CASSFRAPNPYNEQFF. CDR3 DNA: TGTGCCAGCAGCTTCCGGGCCCCGAACCCCTACAATGAGCAGTTCTTC.

The chain is built from TRBV6-1 and TRBJ2-7; 8 bases are shared with TRBD1. Trimming cost V 5 bases and J 3 bases; bases outside gene matches: 9. The CDR3 covers 15 residues. Germline CDR1 and CDR2: MNHNS and SASEGT. The CDR3: CASSLLDRDVYEQYF. CDR3 sequence (DNA): TGTGCCAGCAGTCTCCTGGACAGGGACGTCTACGAGCAGTACTTC.

The J gene is TRBJ1-3, the V gene TRBV5-1; unclear D gene. This CDR3 spans 16 amino acids. Trimming cost V 0 bases and J 0 bases, with 10 bases left between them. Per the germline V gene, CDR1 is SGHRS and CDR2 is YFSETQ. The CDR3 loop reads CASSLAPASSGNTIYF. The CDR3 DNA reads TGCGCCAGCAGCTTGGCTCCGGCGAGCTCTGGAAACACCATATATTTT.

The J gene is TRBJ1-2, the V gene TRBV13; possibly TRBD1 for D (6 bases). Germline lookup yields CDR1 PRHDT and CDR2 FYEKMQ (reference sequence). The CDR3 length is 15 residues. V lost 0 bases, J lost 2 bases, and 10 bases lay in between. The CDR3 region is CASSLGRTGNYGYTF. The CDR3 DNA follows: TGTGCCAGCAGCTTAGGGCGTACAGGGAACTATGGCTACACCTTC.

The CDR3 region is CASSYHRDRDQRNQPQHF. The CDR3 nucleotides are TGTGCCAGCAGTTACCACCGGGACAGGGATCAGCGGAATCAGCCCCAGCATTTT. This chain links TRBV28 with TRBJ1-5; 9 bases are a match to TRBD1. Germline CDR1 MDHEN, CDR2 SYDVKM. The CDR3 covers 18 residues. The trim removed 4 bases at V and 4 bases at J, leaving 14 bases unmatched.

This clone has just one count. Other DNA sequences of this sample code for an identical CDR3. V gene TRBV6-5 combines with J gene TRBJ2-7; D might be TRBD1 (6 bases). This CDR3 is built from 14 residues. Trimming cost V 2 bases and J 2 bases, with 10 bases left between them. The germline CDR1 and CDR2 sequences are MNHEY and SVGAGI. The CDR3 region is CASSYGRGPYEQYF. The CDR3 bases are TGTGCCAGCAGTTACGGCAGGGGCCCCTACGAGCAGTACTTC.

This chain uses TRBV29-1 with TRBJ2-1, with 10 bases fitting TRBD1. Trimming removed 6 bases from V and 0 bases from J; junction bases left unmatched: 11. The CDR3 contains 17 residues. CDR1 and CDR2 from the germline V gene are SQVTM and ANQGSEA. CDR3 protein: CSVRTGGPGSSYNEQFF. The CDR3 DNA reads TGCAGCGTCCGGACAGGGGGGCCTGGGAGCTCCTACAATGAGCAGTTCTTC.

V usage is TRBV5-1 and J usage is TRBJ1-1; D not certain. The CDR3 totals 13 residues. Trimming stripped 3 bases from V and 8 bases from J, with 14 bases between. The germline gives CDR1 SGHRS, CDR2 YFSETQ. The DNA for the CDR3 is TGCGCCAGCAGCTCAGCCGACGGTGCCGAAGCTTTCTTT. It yields the protein CASSSADGAEAFF. Complete variable domain (other parts from reference TRBV5-1 and TRBJ1-1): KAGVTQTPRYLIKTRGQQVTLSCSPISGHRSVSWYQQTPGQGLQFLFEYFSETQRNKGNFPGRFSGRQFSNSRSEMNVSTLELGDSALYLCASSSADGAEAFFGQGTRLTVV.

With respect to this clone: The same CDR3 also results from other DNA sequences found in this sample. V usage is TRBV11-2 and J usage is TRBJ2-3; no clear D gene. The length of the CDR3 is 15 residues. Germline V gene data show CDR1 as SGHAT and CDR2 as FQNNGV. Trimming removed 1 base at V and 0 bases at J, with 8 bases between. The CDR3 protein is CASSLVGSSTDTQYF. The CDR3 region has the DNA TGTGCCAGCAGCTTAGTGGGGTCTAGCACAGATACGCAGTATTTT.

This chain connects TRBV7-8 to TRBJ1-1; D gene uncertain. The CDR3 totals 15 residues. The germline V and J ends were trimmed by 2 bases and 1 base, with 11 bases remaining between them. In germline, CDR1 is SGHVS, CDR2 FQNEAQ. The CDR3 here is CASSLSRQANTEAFF. The CDR3 DNA reads TGTGCCAGCAGCTTAAGTCGTCAGGCGAACACTGAAGCTTTCTTT.

V is TRBV11-2 and J is TRBJ2-5; no reliable D call. This CDR3 has 15 residues. The germline V and J ends were trimmed by 3 bases and 4 bases, with 15 bases remaining between them. Germline loops: CDR1 SGHAT, CDR2 FQNNGV. The CDR3 DNA reads as TGTGCCAGCAGCTTTGGAAGTCGGCTCGCAGAGACCCAGTACTTC. Its protein is CASSFGSRLAETQYF.